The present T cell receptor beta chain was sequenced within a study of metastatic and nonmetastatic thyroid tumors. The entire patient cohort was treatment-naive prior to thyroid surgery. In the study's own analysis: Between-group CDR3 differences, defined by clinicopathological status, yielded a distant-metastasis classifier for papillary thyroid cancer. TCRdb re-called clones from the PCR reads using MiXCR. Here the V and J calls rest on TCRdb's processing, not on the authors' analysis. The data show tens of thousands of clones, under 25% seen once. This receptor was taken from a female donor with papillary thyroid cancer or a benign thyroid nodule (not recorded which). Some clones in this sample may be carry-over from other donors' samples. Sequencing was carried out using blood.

The CDR3 nucleotides read TGTGCCAGCAGGCATAGCACAGGGGTCTCTGGAAACACCATATATTTT. Amino acids: CASRHSTGVSGNTIYF. The V gene is TRBV11-1, the J gene TRBJ1-3, with 7 nucleotides matching TRBD1. This CDR3 has 16 amino acids. Germline CDR1 and CDR2: SGHAT and FQDESV (reference sequence). V lost 6 bases and J lost 0; bases outside the gene matches: 8.